The following is a T cell receptor beta chain sequence with its context. Its antigen is undetermined. The data originate from a study of CD8 T cells in ankylosing spondylitis. Findings of the study overall: CD8+ by phenotype, disease-linked clones were relatively rare in peripheral blood. There was a TCR beta motif, made of several highly homologous variants, that appeared characteristic of ankylosing spondylitis blood.

CDR3 length equals 15 residues. V lost 5 bases, J lost 2 bases, and 4 bases stayed unmatched. Looked up from germline, CDR1 is SEHNR and CDR2 is FQNEAQ (reference sequence). By quantitative 5'-RACE with molecular barcodes, the TCR beta libraries were made. In TCRdb, the 5' RACE reads were re-called with MiXCR into one record per CDR3 protein. The sample contains around 94,000 distinct CDR3 sequences, roughly 8.5% of which appear only once. Sequencing was performed on blood, either unsorted or a sorted T cell fraction (not recorded which). The rearrangement uses TRBV7-9 and TRBJ2-2; TRBD1 matches at 8 bases. The clonotype was recovered from a male donor with ankylosing spondylitis. The CDR3 region is CASSRDRINTGELFF. In nucleotides, the CDR3 is TGTGCCAGCAGCCGGGACAGGATAAACACCGGGGAGCTGTTTTTT.